The 30 T cell receptor beta chains given below trace back to one sample, sequenced in a study of T cell responses to AZD1222 COVID-19 vaccine. Assay used: immunoSEQ multiplex PCR; TCRdb lists only in-frame clones, some missing. The sample contains about 46,000 clones, roughly 89% of which appear only once. The material was peripheral blood, obtained 28 days after the second AZD1222 dose. These receptors came from an adult who received the AZD1222 COVID-19 vaccine.

This chain links TRBV12-3 or TRBV12-4 with TRBJ2-7; 7 bases align to TRBD1. V lost 5 bases and J lost 3; bases outside the gene matches: 4. This CDR3 has 13 residues. CDR3 nucleotide sequence: TGTGCCAGCAGTCGAGGACAGGTCTACGAGCAGTACTTC. This codes for CASSRGQVYEQYF.

A single count supports this clone. The rearrangement uses TRBV27 and TRBJ2-7, with 10 bases identical to TRBD1. Trimming at V came to 4 bases and at J to 9 bases, leaving 9 bases not matched to a gene. Germline CDR1 reads MNHEY; CDR2 reads SMNVEV (reference sequence). The CDR3 consists of 14 residues. The CDR3 is CASSSLGQGVAQYF. CDR3 sequence (DNA): TGTGCCAGCAGTTCCCTAGGACAGGGGGTCGCGCAGTACTTC.

J is TRBJ1-4 and V is TRBV4-3; a weak D match, TRBD1 (6 bases). V was clipped by 1 base and J by 4 bases, with 10 bases between them. The germline CDR1 and CDR2 sequences are LGHNA and YSLEER. The CDR3 runs 15 residues. CDR3 amino acids: CASSQVRQDNEKLFF. DNA of the CDR3: TGCGCCAGCAGCCAAGTTAGACAGGATAATGAAAAACTGTTTTTT.

V is TRBV30 and J is TRBJ1-3; D is unresolved. Germline V gene data show CDR1 as GTSNPN and CDR2 as SVGIG (reference sequence). V lost 5 bases and J lost 1, with 12 bases in between. The CDR3 is 14 residues long. CDR3 DNA: TGTGCCTGGCAAACCGGGTCTTCTGGAAACACCATATATTTT. It codes for CAWQTGSSGNTIYF.

The J gene is TRBJ1-1, the V gene TRBV3-1 (or the pseudogene TRBV3-2), with D unresolved. Germline V CDR1 and CDR2: LGHDT, YNNKEL (reference sequence). V lost 4 bases, J lost 3 bases, and 12 bases lay in between. This CDR3 spans 14 amino acids. The DNA of the CDR3 is TGTGCCAGCAGCCCCGTCGGCGGCTACACTGAAGCTTTCTTT. Amino acids: CASSPVGGYTEAFF.

The gene calls are TRBV28 and TRBJ2-6; 7 bases align to TRBD2. Germline-derived CDR1 and CDR2 are MDHEN and SYDVKM. The CDR3 is made up of 14 amino acids. V trimming: 8 bases; J trimming: 0 bases; junction bases outside the gene matches: 1. The DNA of the CDR3 is TGTGCCAGCGGACTAGGCTCTGGGGCCAACGTCCTGACTTTC. Translated, it gives CASGLGSGANVLTF.

The chain has TRBV2 and TRBJ2-7; the match to TRBD2 covers 9 bases. CDR1 and CDR2 from the germline V gene are SNHLY and FYNNEI. After removal of 2 bases from V and 4 bases from J, the junction contained 6 bases not matched to a gene. The CDR3 has 15 residues. The CDR3 region is CASSETAGGPYEQYF. The CDR3 region has the DNA TGTGCCAGCAGTGAAACGGCGGGAGGGCCGTACGAGCAGTACTTC.

This chain joins TRBV6-6 and TRBJ2-7; 7 bases agree with TRBD2. V shed 0 bases, J shed 3 bases, and the junction held 8 bases outside the gene matches. The CDR3 is made up of 16 amino acids. CDR1 and CDR2 from the germline V gene are MNHNY and SVGAGI (reference sequence). The CDR3 spells CASSYSGGSDYYEQYF. Here the CDR3 DNA reads TGTGCCAGCAGTTACTCGGGCGGGAGCGACTACTACGAGCAGTACTTC.

The J gene is TRBJ1-5, the V gene TRBV19; no reliable D call. This CDR3 has 14 residues. CDR1 and CDR2 (germline): LNHDA, SQIVND (reference sequence). V was cut by 1 base and J by 1 base, with 5 bases left in between. CDR3 in amino acids: CASSIVISNQPQHF. The CDR3 nucleotides read TGTGCCAGTAGTATAGTGATAAGCAATCAGCCCCAGCATTTT.

Remarks on this clone: The junction does not match germline at one end; this may be a read error. This CDR3 reads CSALTTETQYF. The DNA for the CDR3 is TGCAGTGCTCTCACTACAGAAACGCAGTATTTT. The chain employs TRBV20-1 and TRBJ2-3; D is unresolved. From germline, CDR1 is DFQATT and CDR2 SNEGSKA (reference sequence). The CDR3 loop spans 11 amino acids.

The chain joins TRBV9 to TRBJ2-2, with 11 bases matching TRBD2. The CDR3 covers 15 residues. Germline V lookup: CDR1 SGDLS, CDR2 YYNGEE. Losses at the gene ends were 2 bases for V and 6 bases for J; bases not matched to a gene: 3. The CDR3: CASSVSGRDPGELFF. CDR3 bases: TGTGCCAGCAGCGTTAGCGGGAGGGACCCCGGGGAGCTGTTTTTT. The full variable domain, with the rest looked up from reference TRBV9 and TRBJ2-2, is DSGVTQTPKHLITATGQRVTLRCSPRSGDLSVYWYQQSLDQGLQFLIQYYNGEERAKGNILERFSAQQFPDLHSELNLSSLELGDSALYFCASSVSGRDPGELFFGEGSRLTVL.

CDR3 coding DNA: TGTGCCAGTAGGATCACCGCTCCTCTTCCTAGGCCTATTACCTACGAGCAGTACTTC. Residues: CASRITAPLPRPITYEQYF. The V and J genes are TRBV6-7 and TRBJ2-7, with unresolved D. TRBV6-7 is identified as an open reading frame with a role that is uncertain. Between the trimmed V and J ends, which lost 9 bases and 2 bases, there was a span of 32 bases. This CDR3 region has 19 residues.

This chain uses TRBV2 with TRBJ2-7, with TRBD2 matching over 16 bases. CDR3 size: 18 residues. V was pared by 0 bases and J by 4 bases, with 6 bases of the junction left unmatched. From germline, CDR1 is SNHLY and CDR2 FYNNEI. The CDR3 protein is CASSEAGLAGGPNYEQYF. CDR3 nucleotide sequence: TGTGCCAGCAGTGAAGCGGGACTAGCGGGAGGGCCTAATTACGAGCAGTACTTC. Full variable domain (remainder filled in from reference TRBV2 and TRBJ2-7): EPEVTQTPSHQVTQMGQEVILRCVPISNHLYFYWYRQILGQKVEFLVSFYNNEISEKSEIFDDQFSVERPDGSNFTLKIRSTKLEDSAMYFCASSEAGLAGGPNYEQYFGPGTRLTVT.

The chain is built from TRBV3-1 (or the pseudogene TRBV3-2) and TRBJ1-2, with TRBD1 matching over 8 bases. The V gene end was trimmed by 0 bases and the J gene end by 8 bases; junction bases not matched to a gene: 11. From germline, CDR1 is LGHDT and CDR2 YNNKEL (reference sequence). CDR3 length: 16 amino acids. The CDR3 here is CASSQDRSRGRWGYTF. The CDR3 DNA reads as TGTGCCAGCAGCCAAGATCGTAGCAGGGGGCGTTGGGGCTACACCTTC.

The rearrangement uses TRBV5-5 and TRBJ2-5; 7 bases map to TRBD2. Germline values: CDR1 SGHKS, CDR2 YYEKEE (reference sequence). V lost 6 bases and J lost 3; bases outside the gene matches: 5. The CDR3 runs to 13 residues. DNA for the CDR3: TGTGCCAGCACCTGGGGAGGGGAAGAGACCCAGTACTTC. It is translated as CASTWGGEETQYF.

The chain links TRBV5-4 to TRBJ2-7; the D gene is possibly TRBD1 (5 bases). The CDR3 contains 15 residues. V dropped 4 bases and J dropped 0 bases, with 14 bases sitting between them. CDR1 and CDR2 (germline): SGHNT, YYREEE (reference sequence). The CDR3 sequence: CASSQDQGGSYEQYF. The CDR3 bases are TGTGCCAGCAGCCAGGACCAGGGCGGCTCCTACGAGCAGTACTTC.

V and J are TRBV24-1 and TRBJ2-7, with D perhaps TRBD2 (5 bases). The CDR3 is made up of 12 amino acids. Trimming cost V 9 bases and J 4 bases, with 12 bases left between them. The germline V gene has CDR1 KGHDR and CDR2 SFDVKD. DNA for the CDR3: TGTGCCACCCTAACTAGAAAATACGAGCAGTACTTC. Amino acid sequence: CATLTRKYEQYF.

For the CDR3, the DNA is TGTGCCAGCAGTTTAGGGGTCCATCAGCCCCAGCATTTT. Its translation: CASSLGVHQPQHF. The J gene is TRBJ1-5, the V gene TRBV28, with D hard to call. Germline CDR1 reads MDHEN; CDR2 reads SYDVKM. The CDR3 runs 13 residues. V was trimmed by 2 bases and J by 5 bases, leaving 7 bases between them.

The V gene is TRBV19, the J gene TRBJ2-1, with D uncertain. CDR3 length equals 13 residues. Per the germline V gene, CDR1 is LNHDA and CDR2 is SQIVND (reference sequence). V shed 1 base and J shed 7 bases, with 8 bases lying between them. The CDR3 loop reads CASSIALSNEQFF. CDR3 coding DNA: TGTGCCAGTAGTATAGCCTTGTCTAATGAGCAGTTCTTC. The entire variable domain, with the rest obtained from reference TRBV19 and TRBJ2-1, is as follows: DGGITQSPKYLFRKEGQNVTLSCEQNLNHDAMYWYRQDPGQGLRLIYYSQIVNDFQKGDIAEGYSVSREKKESFPLTVTSAQKNPTAFYLCASSIALSNEQFFGPGTRLTVL.

The chain carries TRBV5-1 and TRBJ2-2, with D perhaps TRBD2 (6 bases). Germline assignment: CDR1 SGHRS and CDR2 YFSETQ. Trimming pared 3 bases from V and 3 bases from J, leaving 15 bases between. The CDR3 runs to 16 residues. The chain's CDR3 is CASSSRPPGDTGELFF. The CDR3 bases are TGCGCCAGCAGCTCACGGCCCCCGGGGGACACCGGGGAGCTGTTTTTT.

The chain employs TRBV7-9 and TRBJ1-2; D may be TRBD1 (6 bases). V shed 5 bases and J shed 4 bases, with 17 bases lying between them. The CDR3 covers 15 residues. The germline V gene has CDR1 SEHNR and CDR2 FQNEAQ (reference sequence). CDR3 residues: CASSPQTGSFYGYTF. The CDR3 nucleotides read TGTGCCAGCAGCCCTCAGACAGGTTCTTTCTATGGCTACACCTTC.

The V and J genes are TRBV7-2 and TRBJ2-1; D is unresolved. The CDR3 totals 14 residues. Trimming removed 5 bases from V and 6 bases from J, with 14 bases in between. Looked up from germline, CDR1 is SGHTA and CDR2 is FQGNSA. CDR3 sequence reads: CASSRVLLGNEQFF. In nucleotides, the CDR3 is TGTGCCAGCAGCAGGGTACTTCTGGGCAATGAGCAGTTCTTC.

The chain links TRBV27 to TRBJ1-4, with TRBD1 matching 11 bases. The CDR3 length is 18 residues. With V trimmed by 6 bases and J by 1 base, 10 bases remained unmatched. Germline CDR1 is MNHEY and CDR2 is SMNVEV (reference sequence). The CDR3 spells CASRPYRDRGRTNEKLFF. The CDR3, as DNA: TGTGCCAGCAGACCATACCGGGACAGGGGGAGAACTAATGAAAAACTGTTTTTT. The entire variable domain, with the rest obtained from reference TRBV27 and TRBJ1-4, is as follows: EAQVTQNPRYLITVTGKKLTVTCSQNMNHEYMSWYRQDPGLGLRQIYYSMNVEVTDKGDVPEGYKVSRKEKRNFPLILESPSPNQTSLYFCASRPYRDRGRTNEKLFFGSGTQLSVL.

CDR3 sequence reads: CASSYSRQANQPQHF. CDR3 coding DNA: TGTGCCAGCAGTTACTCGCGACAGGCCAATCAGCCCCAGCATTTT. The rearrangement links TRBV6-5 to TRBJ1-5; maybe TRBD1 (6 bases). The V end lost 0 bases, the J end lost 3 bases, and 9 bases lay between the germline ends. The CDR3 covers 15 residues. CDR1 and CDR2 from the germline V gene are MNHEY and SVGAGI.

This chain connects TRBV19 to TRBJ2-1; TRBD2 agrees at 8 bases. Trimming at V came to 9 bases and at J to 7 bases, leaving 11 bases not matched to a gene. The germline V gene encodes CDR1 LNHDA and CDR2 SQIVND (reference sequence). CDR3 length: 14 amino acids. In DNA, the CDR3 is TGTGCCAGCTCGGGAGGGCCAGGTAGTAATGAGCAGTTCTTC. It codes for CASSGGPGSNEQFF.

This clone appeared a single time. This rearrangement joins TRBV19 to TRBJ2-1; 10 nucleotides align to TRBD2. J lost 12 bases, V lost 6 bases, and 5 bases had no gene match. The CDR3 covers 12 residues. Per the germline V gene, CDR1 is LNHDA and CDR2 is SQIVND (reference sequence). The CDR3 here is CASRASGSAQFF. The CDR3 DNA sequence: TGTGCCAGTAGGGCTAGCGGGAGCGCGCAGTTCTTC.

J is TRBJ2-3 and V is TRBV28; D is uncertain. The V and J ends lost 10 bases and 2 bases respectively, with 16 bases between them. The CDR3 covers 14 residues. The germline gives CDR1 MDHEN, CDR2 SYDVKM. The CDR3 loop reads CATTGYGVTDTQYF. The CDR3 DNA reads TGTGCCACCACCGGGTATGGGGTCACAGATACGCAGTATTTT.

This sequence joins TRBV2 and TRBJ2-3; TRBD2 aligns across 9 bases. Trimming at V came to 11 bases and at J to 4 bases, leaving 10 bases not matched to a gene. The CDR3 totals 14 residues. Germline CDR1 is SNHLY and CDR2 is FYNNEI. The CDR3 is CAGVDSGSSDTQYF. The CDR3 bases are TGTGCCGGGGTAGATAGCGGGAGCTCAGATACGCAGTATTTT.

In DNA form, the CDR3 reads TGTGCCAGTAGTATAGATCGGTACAGGGGTCGGGAGACCCAGTACTTC. Its protein product is CASSIDRYRGRETQYF. The rearrangement links TRBV19 to TRBJ2-5, with TRBD1 identical over 7 bases. The J segment lost 5 bases and the V segment lost 0 bases, leaving 9 bases of the junction unmatched. The length of the CDR3 is 16 residues. Germline-derived CDR1 and CDR2 are LNHDA and SQIVND (reference sequence).

The chain combines TRBV28 with TRBJ2-7; 9 bases are shared with TRBD2. Germline-derived CDR1 and CDR2 are MDHEN and SYDVKM. Losses at the gene ends were 11 bases for V and 3 bases for J; bases not matched to a gene: 8. The CDR3 is 13 residues long. CDR3 sequence: CASRAGGLYEQYF. For the CDR3, the DNA is TGTGCCTCTCGGGCGGGAGGGCTCTACGAGCAGTACTTC.